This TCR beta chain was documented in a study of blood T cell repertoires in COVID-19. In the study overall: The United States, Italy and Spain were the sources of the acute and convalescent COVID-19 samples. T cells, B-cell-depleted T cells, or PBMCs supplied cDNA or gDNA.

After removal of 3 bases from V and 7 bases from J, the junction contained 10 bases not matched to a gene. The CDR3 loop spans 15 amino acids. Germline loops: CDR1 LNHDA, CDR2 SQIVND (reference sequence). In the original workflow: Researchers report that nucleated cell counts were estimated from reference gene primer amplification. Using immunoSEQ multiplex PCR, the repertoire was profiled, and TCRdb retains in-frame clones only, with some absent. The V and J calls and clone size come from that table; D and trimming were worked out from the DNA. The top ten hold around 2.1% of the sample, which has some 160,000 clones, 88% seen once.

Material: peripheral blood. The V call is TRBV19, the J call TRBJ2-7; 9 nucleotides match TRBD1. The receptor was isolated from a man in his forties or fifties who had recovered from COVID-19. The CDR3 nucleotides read TGTGCCAGTAGTATGGGGACAGGGAAAACGAATGAGCAGTACTTC. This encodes CASSMGTGKTNEQYF.